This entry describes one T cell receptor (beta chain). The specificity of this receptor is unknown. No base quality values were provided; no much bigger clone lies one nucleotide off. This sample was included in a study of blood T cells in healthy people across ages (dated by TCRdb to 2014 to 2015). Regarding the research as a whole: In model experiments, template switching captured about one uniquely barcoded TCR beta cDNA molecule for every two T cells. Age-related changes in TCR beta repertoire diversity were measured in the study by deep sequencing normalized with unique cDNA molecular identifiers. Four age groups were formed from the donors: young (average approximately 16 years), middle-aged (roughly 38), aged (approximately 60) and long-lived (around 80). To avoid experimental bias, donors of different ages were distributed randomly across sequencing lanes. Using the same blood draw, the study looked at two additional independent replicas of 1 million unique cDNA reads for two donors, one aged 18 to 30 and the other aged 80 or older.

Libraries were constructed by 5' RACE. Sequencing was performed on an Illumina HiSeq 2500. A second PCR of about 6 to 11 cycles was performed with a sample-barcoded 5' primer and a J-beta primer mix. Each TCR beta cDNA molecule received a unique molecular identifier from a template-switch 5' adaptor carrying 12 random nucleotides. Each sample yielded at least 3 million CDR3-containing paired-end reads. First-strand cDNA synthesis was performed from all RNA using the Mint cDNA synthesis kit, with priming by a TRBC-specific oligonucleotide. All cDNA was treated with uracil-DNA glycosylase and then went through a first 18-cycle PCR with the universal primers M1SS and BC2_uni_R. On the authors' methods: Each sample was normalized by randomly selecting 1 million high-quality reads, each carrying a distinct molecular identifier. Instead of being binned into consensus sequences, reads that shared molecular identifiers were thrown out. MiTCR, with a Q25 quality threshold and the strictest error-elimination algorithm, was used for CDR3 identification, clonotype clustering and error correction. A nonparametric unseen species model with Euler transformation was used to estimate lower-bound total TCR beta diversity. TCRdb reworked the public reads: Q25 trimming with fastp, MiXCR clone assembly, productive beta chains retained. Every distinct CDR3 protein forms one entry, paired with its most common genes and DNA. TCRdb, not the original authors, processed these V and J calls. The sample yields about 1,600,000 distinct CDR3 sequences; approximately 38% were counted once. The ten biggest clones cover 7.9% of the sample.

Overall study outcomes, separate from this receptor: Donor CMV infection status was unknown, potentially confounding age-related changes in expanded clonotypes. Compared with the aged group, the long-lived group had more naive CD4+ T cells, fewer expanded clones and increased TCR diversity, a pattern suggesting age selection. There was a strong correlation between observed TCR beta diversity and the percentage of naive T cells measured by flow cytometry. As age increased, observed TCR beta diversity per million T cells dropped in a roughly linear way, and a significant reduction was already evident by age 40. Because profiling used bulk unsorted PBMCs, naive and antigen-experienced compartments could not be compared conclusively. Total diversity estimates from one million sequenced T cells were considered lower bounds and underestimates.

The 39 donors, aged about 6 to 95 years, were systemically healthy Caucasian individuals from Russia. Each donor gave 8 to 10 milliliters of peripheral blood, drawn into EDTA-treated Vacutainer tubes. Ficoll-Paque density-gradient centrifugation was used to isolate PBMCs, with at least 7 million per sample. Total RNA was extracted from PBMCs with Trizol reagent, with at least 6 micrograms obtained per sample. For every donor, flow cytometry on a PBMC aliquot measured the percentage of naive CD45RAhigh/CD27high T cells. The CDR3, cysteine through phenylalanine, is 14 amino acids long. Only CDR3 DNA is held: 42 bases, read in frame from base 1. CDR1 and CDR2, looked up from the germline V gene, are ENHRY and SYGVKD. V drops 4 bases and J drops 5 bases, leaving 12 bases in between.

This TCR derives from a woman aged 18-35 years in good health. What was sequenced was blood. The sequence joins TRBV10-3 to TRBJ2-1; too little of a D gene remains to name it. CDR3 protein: CAISGASGNNEQFF. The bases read TGTGCCATCAGTGGGGCGTCTGGAAACAATGAGCAGTTCTTC.